This TCR beta chain is from a study of T cell responses to AZD1222 COVID-19 vaccine. In the study overall: The study pooled second doses at about 4 or about 12 weeks. Study findings and constraints: Nearly half of unique spike-specific TCRs reportedly avoided B.1.351 and B.1.1.7 mutated regions. Increases in Spike-specific TCR breadth and depth were seen after two AZD1222 doses. Among AZD1222 vaccinees, only six were seropositive at baseline.

Using immunoSEQ multiplex PCR, the repertoire was profiled, and TCRdb retains in-frame clones only, with some absent. The sample comprises roughly 170,000 clones, about nine tenths of which are singletons, and approximately 3% rests with the top ten. This clone was counted a single time. What it binds is unknown. The CDR3 has 15 amino acids. CDR1 and CDR2 from the germline V gene are MNHEY and SVGAGI. V lost 4 bases and J lost 13; bases outside the gene matches: 13. Sequences were derived from peripheral blood, sampled on day 0 of AZD1222 vaccination. This chain connects TRBV6-5 to TRBJ2-1, with 10 bases that match TRBD2. The clonotype originates from an adult in good health. CDR3 nucleotides: TGTGCCAGCAGTTTAGCGGGGGGACCTAAAGGGAACCAGTTCTTC. Its translation: CASSLAGGPKGNQFF.